This T cell receptor beta chain was sequenced during a study of blood T cell repertoires in COVID-19. Across the whole study: Donors in the United States, Italy and Spain gave samples during acute or convalescent COVID-19.

Followed longitudinally, the Seattle patients had been enrolled during active infection. The germline CDR1 and CDR2 sequences are KGHSH and LQKENI. V lost 0 bases, J lost 7 bases, and 6 bases lay in between. This CDR3 region has 13 residues. This clone was detected only once. Sequencing was performed with immunoSEQ multiplex PCR; in TCRdb, only in-frame clones are kept and a portion is missing. Of a few hundred thousand clones in the sample, around 90% are singletons; the top ten hold more than 6%. Sequenced: peripheral blood. This receptor was identified in a woman in her twenties or thirties with COVID-19, enrolled during active disease. The J gene is TRBJ2-2, the V gene TRBV18; D may be TRBD2 (5 bases). The CDR3 DNA follows: TGTGCCAGCTCACCACCGGCGGGCGGGGAGCTGTTTTTT. As protein: CASSPPAGGELFF.